This T cell receptor beta chain derives from a study of human T cells and chemical hapten exposure. The overall study: The study patch tested 0.01% DPC on the upper back and read results at 6 days. Study-level points and caveats: Expanded TCR counts at PT1 were positively correlated with the patch test score.

The germline CDR1 and CDR2 sequences are SGHAT and FQNNGV. This CDR3 spans 14 amino acids. The V end lost 3 bases, the J end lost 1 base, and 9 bases lay between the germline ends. This sample's time point: patch test 1, 2 weeks after DPC sensitization. Treatment described: therapeutic diphenylcyclopropenone sensitization with weekly scalp DPC. In the library, unique molecular identifiers were attached to individual cDNA molecules. Methods used by the authors: There were a median of approximately 88,000 TCRs per sample, with a range from roughly 20,000 to 700,000. TCRdb fed the RACE reads into MiXCR, producing one record per CDR3 protein. TCRdb's processing, not the study's, gives the V and J calls here. The sample holds 84,000 or so distinct CDR3 sequences, under 12% seen once. This clonotype was detected a few times. Its antigen is undetermined.

The sequence derives from a man aged 35-49 years with alopecia areata. Some clones in this sample may be carry-over from other donors' samples. The J gene is TRBJ1-1, the V gene TRBV11-2, with D hard to call. The source was whole blood, collected in connection with sensitization to the hapten diphenylcyclopropenone (DPC). CDR3 region: CASSFQAGNTEAFF. The CDR3, as DNA: TGTGCCAGCAGCTTTCAAGCGGGGAACACTGAAGCTTTCTTT.